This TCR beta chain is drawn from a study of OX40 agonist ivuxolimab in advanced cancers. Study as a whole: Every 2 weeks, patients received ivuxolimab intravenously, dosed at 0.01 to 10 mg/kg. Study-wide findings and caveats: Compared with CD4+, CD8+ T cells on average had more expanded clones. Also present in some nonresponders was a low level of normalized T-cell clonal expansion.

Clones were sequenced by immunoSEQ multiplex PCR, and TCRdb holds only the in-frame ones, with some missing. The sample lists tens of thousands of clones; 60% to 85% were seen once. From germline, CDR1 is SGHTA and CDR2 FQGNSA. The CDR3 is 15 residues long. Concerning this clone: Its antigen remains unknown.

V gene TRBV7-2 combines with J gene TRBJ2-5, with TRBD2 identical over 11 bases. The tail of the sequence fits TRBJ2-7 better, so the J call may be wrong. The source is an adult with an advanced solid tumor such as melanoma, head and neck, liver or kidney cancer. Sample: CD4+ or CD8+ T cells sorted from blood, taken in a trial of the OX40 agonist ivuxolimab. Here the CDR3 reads CASSAPSGRFGEQYF. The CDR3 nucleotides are TGTGCCAGCAGCGCTCCTAGCGGGAGGTTCGGCGAGCAGTACTTC.